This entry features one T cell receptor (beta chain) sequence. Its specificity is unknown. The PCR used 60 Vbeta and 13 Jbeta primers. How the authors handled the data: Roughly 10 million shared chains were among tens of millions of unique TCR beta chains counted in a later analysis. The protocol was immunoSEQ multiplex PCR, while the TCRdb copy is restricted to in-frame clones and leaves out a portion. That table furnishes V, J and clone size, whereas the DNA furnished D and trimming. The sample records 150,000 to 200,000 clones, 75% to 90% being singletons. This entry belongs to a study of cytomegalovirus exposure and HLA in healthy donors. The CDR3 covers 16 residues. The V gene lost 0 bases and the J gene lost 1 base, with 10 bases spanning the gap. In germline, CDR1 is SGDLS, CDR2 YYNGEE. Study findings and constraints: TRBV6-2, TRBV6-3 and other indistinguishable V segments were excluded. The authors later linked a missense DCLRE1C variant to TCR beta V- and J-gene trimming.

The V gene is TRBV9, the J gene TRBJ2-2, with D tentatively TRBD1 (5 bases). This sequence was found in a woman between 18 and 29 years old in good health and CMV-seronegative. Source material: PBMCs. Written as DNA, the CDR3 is TGTGCCAGCAGCGTAGTGGGGCGGATGAACACCGGGGAGCTGTTTTTT. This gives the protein CASSVVGRMNTGELFF.